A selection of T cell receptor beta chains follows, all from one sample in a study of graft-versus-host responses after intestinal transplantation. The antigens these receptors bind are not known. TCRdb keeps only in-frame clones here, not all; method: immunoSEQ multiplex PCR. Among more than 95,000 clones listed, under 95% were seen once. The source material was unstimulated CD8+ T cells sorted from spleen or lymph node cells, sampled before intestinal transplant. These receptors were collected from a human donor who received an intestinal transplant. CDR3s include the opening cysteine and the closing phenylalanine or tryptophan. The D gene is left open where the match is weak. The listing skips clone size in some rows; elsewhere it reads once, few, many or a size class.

cdr3_nt: TGTGCCAGCAGCAGAGACATGGAGACCCAGTACTTC
cdr3_aa: CASSRDMETQYF
v_call: TRBV7-9
clone_size: -
j_call: TRBJ2-5
d_call: -

cdr3_nt: TGTGCCAGCTCACCACTCGCCGACAGGGTTCAATCAGAGACCCAGTACTTC
cdr3_aa: CASSPLADRVQSETQYF
v_call: TRBV18
clone_size: -
j_call: TRBJ2-5
d_call: TRBD1

cdr3_nt: TGTGCCAGTTCCGGGACAGAGAACACCGGGGAGCTGTTTTTT
cdr3_aa: CASSGTENTGELFF
v_call: TRBV19
clone_size: -
j_call: TRBJ2-2
d_call: TRBD1

cdr3_nt: TGTGCCAGCTCTGCCTTGGCGGGGCCGAGAGATACGCAGTATTTT
cdr3_aa: CASSALAGPRDTQYF
v_call: TRBV25-1
clone_size: -
j_call: TRBJ2-3
d_call: -

cdr3_nt: TGTGCCAGCAGCTTAGATCCAGAAGAGACCCAGTACTTC
cdr3_aa: CASSLDPEETQYF
v_call: TRBV7-9
clone_size: -
j_call: TRBJ2-5
d_call: -

cdr3_nt: TGTGCCAGCAGCCAACAGGGGACAGGGTGGCAGGAGACCCAGTACTTC
cdr3_aa: CASSQQGTGWQETQYF
v_call: TRBV14
clone_size: once
j_call: TRBJ2-5
d_call: TRBD1

cdr3_nt: TGTGCCAGCAGCCAAGGTCGGACAGGGGTAGGCTACACCTTC
cdr3_aa: CASSQGRTGVGYTF
v_call: TRBV14
clone_size: -
j_call: TRBJ1-2
d_call: TRBD1

cdr3_nt: TGTGCCAGCAGCCCGGGGCCGTATAGCAATCAGCCCCAGCATTTT
cdr3_aa: CASSPGPYSNQPQHF
v_call: TRBV7-2
clone_size: -
j_call: TRBJ1-5
d_call: -

cdr3_nt: TGTGCCAGCACAGGAGATACCTACGAGCAGTACTTC
cdr3_aa: CASTGDTYEQYF
v_call: TRBV14
clone_size: -
j_call: TRBJ2-7
d_call: -

cdr3_nt: TGTGCCAGTAGTATAGTTGGGGGCAACGAGCAGTACTTC
cdr3_aa: CASSIVGGNEQYF
v_call: TRBV19
clone_size: -
j_call: TRBJ2-7
d_call: -

cdr3_nt: TGTGCCAGCAGCCCTACGGGAAACACCTTC
cdr3_aa: CASSPTGNTF
v_call: TRBV7-9
clone_size: -
j_call: TRBJ1-2
d_call: -

cdr3_nt: TGTGCCAGCAGTGAAAAGACAGCCCAAGAGACCCAGTACTTC
cdr3_aa: CASSEKTAQETQYF
v_call: TRBV6-1
clone_size: once
j_call: TRBJ2-5
d_call: -

cdr3_nt: TGTGCCAGCAAAATTTCGGGGGGCCGTGAAGGCGAGCAGTACTTC
cdr3_aa: CASKISGGREGEQYF
v_call: TRBV6-6
clone_size: -
j_call: TRBJ2-7
d_call: -

cdr3_nt: TGTGCCAGCAGCCAAACCGGGACAGGGTCCACCGGGGAGCTGTTTTTT
cdr3_aa: CASSQTGTGSTGELFF
v_call: TRBV14
clone_size: -
j_call: TRBJ2-2
d_call: TRBD1

cdr3_nt: TGTGCCAGCAGTTTATCTGGACAGGGGTTCTACGAGCAGTACTTC
cdr3_aa: CASSLSGQGFYEQYF
v_call: TRBV27
clone_size: once
j_call: TRBJ2-7
d_call: TRBD1

cdr3_nt: TGTGCCAGCACCCTGGGACAGGGTAGCACAGATACGCAGTATTTT
cdr3_aa: CASTLGQGSTDTQYF
v_call: TRBV9
clone_size: -
j_call: TRBJ2-3
d_call: TRBD1

cdr3_nt: TGTGCCAGCAGCCTGAGGGGGCAAGGGTACGAGCAGTACTTC
cdr3_aa: CASSLRGQGYEQYF
v_call: TRBV14
clone_size: -
j_call: TRBJ2-7
d_call: TRBD1

cdr3_nt: TGCGCCAGCAGCGACGAAACTAGCTTCAATGAGCAGTTCTTC
cdr3_aa: CASSDETSFNEQFF
v_call: TRBV5-1
clone_size: -
j_call: TRBJ2-1
d_call: -

cdr3_nt: TGTGCCAGCAGTTCTAACACTGAAGCTTTCTTT
cdr3_aa: CASSSNTEAFF
v_call: TRBV6-5
clone_size: -
j_call: TRBJ1-1
d_call: -

cdr3_nt: TGTGCCAGCAGCCCCGGGACAGGGGCCTACGAGCAGTACTTC
cdr3_aa: CASSPGTGAYEQYF
v_call: TRBV9
clone_size: -
j_call: TRBJ2-7
d_call: TRBD1

cdr3_nt: TGTGCCATCAGGGCAGGCTCTACTGGAAACACCATATATTTT
cdr3_aa: CAIRAGSTGNTIYF
v_call: TRBV10-3
clone_size: few
j_call: TRBJ1-3
d_call: -

cdr3_nt: TGTGCCAGCAGTCTCGACAGGTTCGGATATGGCTACACCTTC
cdr3_aa: CASSLDRFGYGYTF
v_call: TRBV6-5
clone_size: -
j_call: TRBJ1-2
d_call: -

cdr3_nt: TGTGCCAGCAGCTTATCCCTAACCGGGACTAGATACGAGCAGTACTTC
cdr3_aa: CASSLSLTGTRYEQYF
v_call: TRBV11-2
clone_size: -
j_call: TRBJ2-7
d_call: TRBD2

cdr3_nt: TGTGCCAGCAGCCCATTAACAAACGGAAACACTGAAGCTTTCTTT
cdr3_aa: CASSPLTNGNTEAFF
v_call: TRBV7-9
clone_size: -
j_call: TRBJ1-1
d_call: -

cdr3_nt: TGCGCCAGCAGCCACGTGCCGGGACAGGCTAATTCACCCCTCCACTTT
cdr3_aa: CASSHVPGQANSPLHF
v_call: TRBV5-1
clone_size: once
j_call: TRBJ1-6
d_call: TRBD1

cdr3_nt: TGTGCCATCCAAGACAGGACCGGGGAGCTGTTTTTT
cdr3_aa: CAIQDRTGELFF
v_call: TRBV15
clone_size: -
j_call: TRBJ2-2
d_call: -

cdr3_nt: TGTGCCATCAGTGAATTGGGGTGGCACAATCAGCCCCAGCATTTT
cdr3_aa: CAISELGWHNQPQHF
v_call: TRBV10-3
clone_size: once
j_call: TRBJ1-5
d_call: -

cdr3_nt: TGCGCCAGCAGCAATGACCGGGCCGTACAAGAGACCCAGTACTTC
cdr3_aa: CASSNDRAVQETQYF
v_call: TRBV4-1
clone_size: -
j_call: TRBJ2-5
d_call: -

cdr3_nt: TGTGCCAGCTCCGAGGTCCCCTACGAGCAGTACTTC
cdr3_aa: CASSEVPYEQYF
v_call: TRBV6-1
clone_size: -
j_call: TRBJ2-7
d_call: -

cdr3_nt: TGCGCCAGCAGCCTTGAAAAAAACACTGAAGCTTTCTTT
cdr3_aa: CASSLEKNTEAFF
v_call: TRBV4-1
clone_size: -
j_call: TRBJ1-1
d_call: -

cdr3_nt: TGTGCCAGCACTTTAGACAGGAACACTGAAGCTTTCTTT
cdr3_aa: CASTLDRNTEAFF
v_call: TRBV2
clone_size: -
j_call: TRBJ1-1
d_call: -

cdr3_nt: TGTGCCAGCAGTGAGGGGGGAGGACTCAATGAGCAGTTCTTC
cdr3_aa: CASSEGGGLNEQFF
v_call: TRBV2
clone_size: -
j_call: TRBJ2-1
d_call: -

cdr3_nt: TGCGCCAGCAGCCAAGTTCGCGGGGGGGAAGATGAGCAGTTCTTC
cdr3_aa: CASSQVRGGEDEQFF
v_call: TRBV4-1
clone_size: -
j_call: TRBJ2-1
d_call: TRBD2

cdr3_nt: TGTGCCAGCAGTTTATTTTACAGTGGCAATCAGCCCCAGCATTTT
cdr3_aa: CASSLFYSGNQPQHF
v_call: TRBV27
clone_size: -
j_call: TRBJ1-5
d_call: -

cdr3_nt: TGTGCCATCAGTGATCGGGGGATGAACACTGAAGCTTTCTTT
cdr3_aa: CAISDRGMNTEAFF
v_call: TRBV10-3
clone_size: once
j_call: TRBJ1-1
d_call: -

cdr3_nt: TGTGCCAGCAGCTACAACAGGGGGCCCGAGCAGTACTTC
cdr3_aa: CASSYNRGPEQYF
v_call: TRBV7-9
clone_size: -
j_call: TRBJ2-7
d_call: TRBD1

cdr3_nt: TGTGCCAGCTCACCGATGAACACTGAAGCTTTCTTT
cdr3_aa: CASSPMNTEAFF
v_call: TRBV18
clone_size: -
j_call: TRBJ1-1
d_call: -

cdr3_nt: TGTGCCAGCAGTGAAGGAGAGACCCAGTACTTC
cdr3_aa: CASSEGETQYF
v_call: TRBV6-1
clone_size: once
j_call: TRBJ2-5
d_call: -

cdr3_nt: TGTGCCAGCAGTCCCGGGCCGGGAGAGACCCAGTACTTC
cdr3_aa: CASSPGPGETQYF
v_call: TRBV6-6
clone_size: -
j_call: TRBJ2-5
d_call: -

cdr3_nt: TGTGCCAGCAGCGGGGCAGGGGCTCAAATCGGGGAGCTGTTTTTT
cdr3_aa: CASSGAGAQIGELFF
v_call: TRBV9
clone_size: -
j_call: TRBJ2-2
d_call: -

cdr3_nt: TGCGCCAGCAGCCCCCTAGCGGGGGAGGGGGAGACCCAGTACTTC
cdr3_aa: CASSPLAGEGETQYF
v_call: TRBV4-1
clone_size: once
j_call: TRBJ2-5
d_call: TRBD2

cdr3_nt: TGTGCCAGCAGCTCTAGCGTAAACATCGGGACAGCAAATTCCTACGAGCAGTACTTC
cdr3_aa: CASSSSVNIGTANSYEQYF
v_call: TRBV7-9
clone_size: -
j_call: TRBJ2-7
d_call: -

cdr3_nt: TGCGCCAGCACCCCCCCGAGGGCAGGCACCGGGGAGCTGTTTTTT
cdr3_aa: CASTPPRAGTGELFF
v_call: TRBV5-1
clone_size: -
j_call: TRBJ2-2
d_call: -

cdr3_nt: TGTGCCAGCACCGAGGGTAGGGGGGAGACCCAGTACTTC
cdr3_aa: CASTEGRGETQYF
v_call: TRBV2
clone_size: -
j_call: TRBJ2-5
d_call: -